This T cell receptor beta chain was retrieved from a study of T cell repertoires in cytomegalovirus infection. Study-wide context: Indications of both CMV infection and matching HLA type were provided by public TCR beta signatures. Study observations and caveats: The cumulative frequency of public TCR beta families distinguished individuals who carried CMV together with the relevant HLA. Predominance within the ex vivo response was attributable to HLA-C-restricted CMV-specific TCR beta clonotypes.

To note about this clonotype: Its matching antigen is unknown.

Germline CDR1 and CDR2: ENHRY and SYGVKD. CDR3 length: 18 amino acids. V lost 2 bases and J lost 3; bases outside the gene matches: 7. TCRdb ran MiXCR on the reads and lists one entry per CDR3 protein. The sample has approximately 630,000 distinct CDR3 sequences; 24% are singletons. This chain uses TRBV10-3 with TRBJ2-2; TRBD1 matches 12 bases. The sequence came from a human donor in good health (CMV status not recorded). Some clones in this sample may be carry-over from other donors' samples. Sequencing used CD8+ T cells from PBMCs. The CDR3 DNA reads as TGTGCCATCAGTGAGAGGGGGACAGGGGGCCCCGACACCGGGGAGCTGTTTTTT. Protein product: CAISERGTGGPDTGELFF.